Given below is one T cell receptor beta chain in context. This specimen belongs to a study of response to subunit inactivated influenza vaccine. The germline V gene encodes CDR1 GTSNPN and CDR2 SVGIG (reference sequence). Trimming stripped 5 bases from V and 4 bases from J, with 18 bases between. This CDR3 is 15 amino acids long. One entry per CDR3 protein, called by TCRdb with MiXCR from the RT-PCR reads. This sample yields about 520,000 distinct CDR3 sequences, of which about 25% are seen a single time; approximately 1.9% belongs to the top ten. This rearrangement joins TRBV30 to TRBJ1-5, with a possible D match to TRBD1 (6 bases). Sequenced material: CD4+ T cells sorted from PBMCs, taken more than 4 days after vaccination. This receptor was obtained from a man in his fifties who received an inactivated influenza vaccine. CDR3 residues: CAWGRKYRENQPQHF. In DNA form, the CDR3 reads TGTGCCTGGGGTCGGAAGTACAGGGAGAATCAGCCCCAGCATTTT.